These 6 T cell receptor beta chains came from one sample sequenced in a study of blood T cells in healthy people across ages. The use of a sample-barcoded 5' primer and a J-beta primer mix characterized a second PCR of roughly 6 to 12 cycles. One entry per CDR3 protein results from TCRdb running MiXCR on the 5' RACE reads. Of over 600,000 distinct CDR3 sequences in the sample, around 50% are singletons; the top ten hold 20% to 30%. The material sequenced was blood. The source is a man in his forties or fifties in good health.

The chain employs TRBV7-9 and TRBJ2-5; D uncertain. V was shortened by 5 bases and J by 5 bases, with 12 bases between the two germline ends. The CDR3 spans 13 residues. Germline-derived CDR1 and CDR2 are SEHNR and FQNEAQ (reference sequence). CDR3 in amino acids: CASSVVFQETQYF. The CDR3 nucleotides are TGTGCCAGCAGCGTAGTTTTCCAGGAGACCCAGTACTTC.

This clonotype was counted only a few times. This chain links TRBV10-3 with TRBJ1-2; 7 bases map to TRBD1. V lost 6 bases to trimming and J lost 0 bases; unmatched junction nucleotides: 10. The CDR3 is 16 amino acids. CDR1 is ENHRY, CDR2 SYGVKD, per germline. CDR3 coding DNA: TGTGCCATCAGCCCGGGACAGACAATAGCTAACTATGGCTACACCTTC. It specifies CAISPGQTIANYGYTF.

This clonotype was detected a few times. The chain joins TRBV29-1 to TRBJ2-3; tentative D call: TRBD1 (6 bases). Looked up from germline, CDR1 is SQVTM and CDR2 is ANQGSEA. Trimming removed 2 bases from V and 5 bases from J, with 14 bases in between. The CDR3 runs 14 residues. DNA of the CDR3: TGCAGCGTTGAAATGGGTAGGGGGAGAGATACGCAGTATTTT. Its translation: CSVEMGRGRDTQYF.

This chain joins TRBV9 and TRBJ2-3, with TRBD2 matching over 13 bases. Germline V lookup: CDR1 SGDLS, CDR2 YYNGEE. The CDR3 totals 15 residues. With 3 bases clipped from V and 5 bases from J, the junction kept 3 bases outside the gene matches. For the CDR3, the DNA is TGTGCCAGCAGCGCGGGACTAGCGGGAAGAGATACGCAGTATTTT. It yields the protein CASSAGLAGRDTQYF.

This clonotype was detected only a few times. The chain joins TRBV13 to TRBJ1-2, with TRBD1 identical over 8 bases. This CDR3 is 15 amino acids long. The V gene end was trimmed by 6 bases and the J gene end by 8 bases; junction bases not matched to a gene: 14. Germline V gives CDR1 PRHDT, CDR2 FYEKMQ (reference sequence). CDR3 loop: CASRVRGQVHSGYTF. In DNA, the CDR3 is TGTGCCAGCAGGGTCAGGGGGCAGGTACATTCGGGCTACACCTTC.

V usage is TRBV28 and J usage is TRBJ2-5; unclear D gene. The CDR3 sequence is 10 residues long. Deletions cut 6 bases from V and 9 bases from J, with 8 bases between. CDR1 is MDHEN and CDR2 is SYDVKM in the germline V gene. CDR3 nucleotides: TGTGCCAGCAGCTCAGTGGCCCAGTACTTC. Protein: CASSSVAQYF.